Each of the 7 T cell receptor beta chains below was sequenced from the same sample in a study of cytomegalovirus exposure and HLA in healthy donors. The PCR ran on 60 Vbeta and 13 Jbeta primers. Sequencing was performed with immunoSEQ multiplex PCR; in TCRdb, only in-frame clones are kept and a portion is missing. The sample holds some 140,000 clones; 80% are singletons and the top ten take roughly 5.5%. The sequenced sample consisted of PBMCs. The receptors here all came from a woman between 35 and 50 years old in good health and CMV-seropositive.

The chain recombines TRBV5-1 with TRBJ2-5; maybe TRBD2 (9 bases). V was cut by 0 bases and J by 2 bases, with 23 bases left in between. There are 19 residues in the CDR3. CDR1 and CDR2 (germline): SGHRS, YFSETQ. CDR3 region: CASSLVSQGAGGPQETQYF. CDR3 coding DNA: TGCGCCAGCAGCTTGGTGTCCCAGGGGGCGGGAGGGCCTCAAGAGACCCAGTACTTC.

The chain joins TRBV7-9 to TRBJ1-5, with TRBD1 matching over 7 bases. This CDR3 has 17 residues. Germline CDR1 is SEHNR and CDR2 is FQNEAQ (reference sequence). Germline trimming cut 5 bases from V and 0 bases from J; bases unmatched to any gene: 10. CDR3 sequence: CASSVGFQGGSNQPQHF. As DNA, the CDR3 is TGTGCCAGCAGCGTAGGGTTCCAGGGGGGTAGCAATCAGCCCCAGCATTTT.

The gene calls are TRBV29-1 and TRBJ2-5; a possible D gene is TRBD1 (6 bases). The germline V and J ends were trimmed by 3 bases and 5 bases, with 22 bases remaining between them. CDR3 length: 16 amino acids. The germline V gene has CDR1 SQVTM and CDR2 ANQGSEA. The DNA of the CDR3 is TGCAGCGTTGAGCGGCCGGGCACCCGCGACAGGGAGACCCAGTACTTC. Translating gives CSVERPGTRDRETQYF.

The genes are TRBV10-3 and TRBJ2-5; a weak D match, TRBD2 (6 bases). This CDR3 contains 16 residues. Trimming took off 4 bases at V and 1 base at J, with 16 bases between the two ends. Germline V CDR1 and CDR2: ENHRY, SYGVKD. This chain's CDR3 is CAISVRGGGGQETQYF. In DNA, the CDR3 is TGTGCCATCAGTGTAAGGGGAGGTGGAGGCCAAGAGACCCAGTACTTC.

The chain uses TRBV6-5 and TRBJ2-6; the D is unclear. There are 16 residues in the CDR3. The V end lost 3 bases, the J end lost 0 bases, and 9 bases lay between the germline ends. Germline CDR1 is MNHEY and CDR2 is SVGAGI. In DNA, the CDR3 is TGTGCCAGCAGTTATACGATGAGCTCTGGGGCCAACGTCCTGACTTTC. Protein product: CASSYTMSSGANVLTF.

This chain joins TRBV28 and TRBJ2-7, with TRBD1 identical over 11 bases. The CDR3 length is 14 residues. V gave up 3 bases and J gave up 6 bases; unmatched junction bases: 4. CDR1 and CDR2 (germline): MDHEN, SYDVKM. The CDR3 DNA is TGTGCCAGCAGTTTCTCCGGGACAGGGGGCGAGCAGTACTTC. Translated, it gives CASSFSGTGGEQYF. Variable domain in full (rest from reference TRBV28 and TRBJ2-7): DVKVTQSSRYLVKRTGEKVFLECVQDMDHENMFWYRQDPGLGLRLIYFSYDVKMKEKGDIPEGYSVSREKKERFSLILESASTNQTSMYLCASSFSGTGGEQYFGPGTRLTVT.

The chain recombines TRBV11-3 with TRBJ2-5; perhaps TRBD2 as D (6 bases). The germline V gene encodes CDR1 SGHNT and CDR2 YENEEA. The V gene lost 3 bases and the J gene lost 1 base, with 12 bases spanning the gap. The CDR3 extends over 15 amino acids. CDR3 nucleotide sequence: TGTGCCAGCAGCTTTCGATTGACTAGCCAAGAGACCCAGTACTTC. Translated, it gives CASSFRLTSQETQYF.